A selection of T cell receptor beta chains follows, all from one sample in a study of metastatic and nonmetastatic thyroid tumors. TCRdb re-analyzed the PCR reads using MiXCR. Seen here are more than 90,000 clones, about 12% observed once, and the top ten hold over 9%. Sequenced sample: blood. The source of these receptors is a female donor with papillary thyroid cancer or a benign thyroid nodule (not recorded which). Some clones in this sample may be carry-over from other donors' samples. Both conserved end residues are part of each CDR3. A D gene is named only where the DNA matches it firmly. Clone size, where shown, is once, few, many, or a class for clones that have expanded.

clone_size j_call d_call v_call cdr3_aa cdr3_nt
many TRBJ1-1 . TRBV28 CASLGGLNTEAFF TGTGCCAGCTTGGGGGGCTTGAACACTGAAGCTTTCTTT
many TRBJ2-2 TRBD1 TRBV9 CASRGQLNTGELFF TGTGCCAGCAGGGGACAGCTGAACACCGGGGAGCTGTTTTTT
many TRBJ2-5 TRBD1 TRBV15 CATSRHRQGGETQYF TGTGCCACCAGCAGACACAGACAGGGCGGGGAGACCCAGTACTTC
many TRBJ1-1 TRBD1 TRBV28 CASSLSTGGASTEAFF TGTGCCAGCAGTTTAAGCACAGGGGGCGCGTCCACTGAAGCTTTCTTT
many TRBJ1-2 . TRBV5-1 CASSLAGRGDGYTF TGCGCCAGCAGCTTGGCCGGTAGGGGGGATGGCTACACCTTC
many TRBJ2-7 . TRBV28 CASSSWGYEQYF TGTGCCAGCAGTTCATGGGGGTACGAGCAGTACTTC
many TRBJ1-5 . TRBV6-4 CASTHPDRSNQPQHF TGTGCCAGCACCCACCCGGACAGAAGCAATCAGCCCCAGCATTTT
. TRBJ2-5 TRBD2 TRBV5-4 CASSLGAGDQETQYF TGTGCCAGCAGCTTGGGGGCGGGAGACCAAGAGACCCAGTACTTC
many TRBJ1-5 TRBD1 TRBV20-1 CSAKRGQGARNQPQHF TGCAGTGCCAAGAGGGGGCAGGGGGCGCGCAATCAGCCCCAGCATTTT
many TRBJ2-7 . TRBV6-1 CAITEGIYEQYF TGTGCCATCACGGAGGGTATCTACGAGCAGTACTTC
. TRBJ2-7 . TRBV30 CALSVLWEHYF TGTGCCTTGAGTGTATTGTGGGAGCATTACTTC
once TRBJ1-2 . TRBV7-3 CASSYVQGIGYTF TGTGCCAGCAGCTACGTACAAGGGATAGGCTACACCTTC
many TRBJ2-5 . TRBV15 CATSRAGQETQYF TGTGCCACCAGCAGAGCCGGCCAAGAGACCCAGTACTTC
many TRBJ1-2 . TRBV13 CASSPRDRFYGYTF TGTGCCAGCAGCCCCCGGGACCGGTTCTATGGCTACACCTTC
many TRBJ1-6 . TRBV3-1 CASSGLSVGSPLHF TGTGCCAGCAGCGGCCTGTCTGTGGGTTCACCCCTCCACTTT
many TRBJ2-5 . TRBV4-2 CASSQGGGLETQYF TGTGCCAGCAGCCAAGGTGGGGGCTTGGAGACCCAGTACTTC
many TRBJ2-1 . TRBV28 CASSLQDEQFF TGTGCCAGCAGTTTACAGGACGAGCAGTTCTTC
many TRBJ2-1 TRBD2 TRBV3-1 CASSQDGAGYNEQFF TGTGCCAGCAGCCAAGATGGAGCGGGATACAATGAGCAGTTCTTC
many TRBJ2-2 . TRBV9 CASSPQGGGELFF TGTGCCAGCAGCCCCCAAGGAGGCGGGGAGCTGTTTTTT
few TRBJ2-6 TRBD1 TRBV28 CASSEDRGFSGSNVLTF TGTGCCAGCAGTGAAGACAGGGGGTTCTCTGGGTCCAACGTCCTGACTTTC
. TRBJ2-3 . TRBV7-2 CASSLVLTDTQYF TGTGCCAGCAGCTTAGTTCTAACAGATACGCAGTATTTT
many TRBJ1-3 . TRBV4-2 CASSQVGSGNTIYF TGTGCCAGCAGCCAAGTAGGGTCTGGAAACACCATATATTTT
many TRBJ1-2 TRBD1 TRBV20-1 CSASGQREVGYTF TGCAGTGCCTCGGGACAGCGAGAGGTCGGCTACACCTTC
many TRBJ2-7 TRBD1 TRBV12-3/TRBV12-4 CASSPQGWKNEQYF TGTGCCAGCAGTCCACAGGGGTGGAAGAACGAGCAGTACTTC
. TRBJ2-1 TRBD2 TRBV24-1 CATSDFTSGRGSYNEQFF TGTGCCACCAGTGATTTTACTAGCGGGAGGGGCTCCTACAATGAGCAGTTCTTC